The 29 T cell receptor beta chains reported below all come from one sample, sequenced in a study of shared T cell receptors in the human thymus. Using immunoSEQ multiplex PCR, the repertoire was profiled, and TCRdb retains in-frame clones only, with some absent. The sample contains about 380,000 clones, roughly 94% of which appear only once. The sample comprised thymocytes. Receptors originate from a human donor.

The count of this clone is one. V and J are TRBV11-2 and TRBJ2-7; the match to TRBD1 covers 8 bases. V gave up 6 bases and J gave up 2 bases; unmatched junction bases: 12. CDR1 is SGHAT, CDR2 FQNNGV, per germline. The CDR3 consists of 16 residues. The CDR3: CASSSHLDRDPYEQYF. As DNA, the CDR3 is TGTGCCAGCAGTTCTCATCTGGACAGGGACCCCTACGAGCAGTACTTC.

On this clone: Other DNA sequences in this sample translate to the same CDR3. The V gene is TRBV6-5, the J gene TRBJ1-1; D might be TRBD1 (5 bases). The CDR3 spans 14 residues. V shed 2 bases and J shed 1 base, with 8 bases lying between them. Germline CDR1 and CDR2: MNHEY and SVGAGI. This CDR3 is CASSYGQGNTEAFF. CDR3 DNA sequence: TGTGCCAGCAGTTACGGGCAGGGGAACACTGAAGCTTTCTTT.

The rearrangement joins TRBV13 to TRBJ1-1, with D possibly being TRBD1 (6 bases). The V and J ends lost 4 bases and 7 bases respectively, with 16 bases between them. Germline loops: CDR1 PRHDT, CDR2 FYEKMQ (reference sequence). The CDR3 has 14 residues. The CDR3 sequence is CASSWDRGAGEAFF. CDR3 bases: TGTGCCAGCAGCTGGGATCGGGGGGCTGGTGAAGCTTTCTTT.

The chain employs TRBV9 and TRBJ2-5; TRBD1 matches 8 bases. Trimming at V came to 4 bases and at J to 3 bases, leaving 5 bases not matched to a gene. Germline V gene sequence: CDR1 SGDLS, CDR2 YYNGEE. There are 14 residues in the CDR3. As DNA, the CDR3 is TGTGCCAGCAGCTGGGGGACAGGAAAAGAGACCCAGTACTTC. Encoded protein: CASSWGTGKETQYF.

The V gene is TRBV19, the J gene TRBJ2-3; TRBD2 aligns across 10 bases. This CDR3 spans 15 amino acids. The germline V gene encodes CDR1 LNHDA and CDR2 SQIVND (reference sequence). V trimming: 8 bases; J trimming: 5 bases; junction bases outside the gene matches: 10. The CDR3 sequence is CASLSGRAREDTQYF. The CDR3 coding sequence is TGTGCCAGTTTAAGCGGGAGGGCTAGAGAAGATACGCAGTATTTT.

The V call is TRBV28, the J call TRBJ1-5; 7 nucleotides match TRBD1. The germline V gene encodes CDR1 MDHEN and CDR2 SYDVKM. The length of the CDR3 is 13 residues. J was trimmed by 4 bases and V by 10 bases; bases with no gene match: 7. The chain's CDR3 is CAIGEGANQPQHF. CDR3 sequence (DNA): TGTGCCATCGGGGAGGGGGCAAATCAGCCCCAGCATTTT.

The chain combines TRBV6-4 with TRBJ1-1; D is unresolved. V was shortened by 0 bases and J by 1 base, with 18 bases between the two germline ends. CDR1 is MRHNA and CDR2 is SNTAGT in the germline V gene. The CDR3 is 18 amino acids. CDR3 residues: CASSDSGPGPTQNTEAFF. The CDR3 DNA reads TGTGCCAGCAGTGACTCAGGTCCAGGCCCAACCCAGAACACTGAAGCTTTCTTT.

This chain joins TRBV7-6 and TRBJ1-1; D gene uncertain. The germline CDR1 and CDR2 sequences are SGHVS and FNYEAQ. The CDR3 has 14 amino acids. Trimming shortened V by 3 bases and J by 1 base, and 9 bases separated the two germline ends. CDR3 nucleotides: TGTGCCAGCAGCTTTATCAACCCGAACACTGAAGCTTTCTTT. Its protein product is CASSFINPNTEAFF.

The chain links TRBV4-1 to TRBJ2-3; D is perhaps TRBD1 (6 bases). Germline V gene data show CDR1 as MGHRA and CDR2 as YSYEKL. CDR3 length equals 16 residues. The V end lost 0 bases, the J end lost 8 bases, and 18 bases lay between the germline ends. Written as DNA, the CDR3 is TGCGCCAGCAGCCAAGAAAGGGGGTTCTCAGGTGGTACGCAGTATTTT. Encoded protein: CASSQERGFSGGTQYF.

The chain recombines TRBV19 with TRBJ2-3; TRBD2 might be the D (5 bases). Per germline, CDR1 LNHDA and CDR2 SQIVND (reference sequence). V lost 1 base and J 2 bases, leaving 10 bases between the germline ends. CDR3 size: 15 residues. CDR3 in amino acids: CASSIVGRDTDTQYF. The CDR3 bases are TGTGCCAGTAGTATAGTAGGACGGGACACAGATACGCAGTATTTT.

The chain couples TRBV7-9 to TRBJ1-1, with D unresolved. Germline CDR1 SEHNR, CDR2 FQNEAQ (reference sequence). The CDR3 is made up of 13 amino acids. Trimming removed 11 bases from V and 0 bases from J, with 13 bases in between. The CDR3 loop is CAQTDGLNTEAFF. The DNA for the CDR3 is TGTGCCCAAACCGACGGATTGAACACTGAAGCTTTCTTT. Full variable domain (missing parts from reference TRBV7-9 and TRBJ1-1): DTGVSQNPRHKITKRGQNVTFRCDPISEHNRLYWYRQTLGQGPEFLTYFQNEAQLEKSRLLSDRFSAERPKGSFSTLEIQRTEQGDSAMYLCAQTDGLNTEAFFGQGTRLTVV.

The chain carries TRBV27 and TRBJ2-7; 11 bases map to TRBD2. The trim removed 6 bases at V and 6 bases at J, leaving 10 bases unmatched. CDR1 and CDR2 from the germline V gene are MNHEY and SMNVEV (reference sequence). This CDR3 is 15 amino acids long. The CDR3 loop is CASSLSGREWGEQYF. CDR3 DNA: TGTGCCAGCAGCCTTAGCGGGAGGGAGTGGGGCGAGCAGTACTTC.

DNA of the CDR3: TGTGCCAGCAGCCAATCCTTCCAGGGGAGTAGCGAGCAGTACTTC. This gives the protein CASSQSFQGSSEQYF. The rearrangement uses TRBV7-9 and TRBJ2-7, with a possible D match to TRBD1 (6 bases). The V gene's germline CDR1 is SEHNR and CDR2 FQNEAQ (reference sequence). This CDR3 region has 15 residues. V was trimmed by 5 bases and J by 6 bases, leaving 20 bases between them.

This chain uses TRBV2 with TRBJ2-3, with TRBD1 matching 7 bases. Losses at the gene ends were 5 bases for V and 6 bases for J; bases not matched to a gene: 5. Germline CDR1 SNHLY, CDR2 FYNNEI. This CDR3 contains 13 residues. The CDR3 sequence: CASSWTGVDTQYF. CDR3 coding DNA: TGTGCCAGCAGTTGGACAGGAGTCGATACGCAGTATTTT.

The chain uses TRBV6-1 and TRBJ2-7; tentatively, D is TRBD1 or TRBD2 (5 bases each). Trimming took 3 bases from V and 4 from J, leaving 13 bases between them. The CDR3 is 14 amino acids. In germline, CDR1 is MNHNS, CDR2 SASEGT. The CDR3 region has the DNA TGTGCCAGCAGTGATAGGGGAGCTGGGTACGAGCAGTACTTC. Its protein is CASSDRGAGYEQYF.

CDR3 region: CASHTGGRGGGSRSYEQYF. The CDR3 DNA reads as TGTGCCAGCCATACCGGTGGGAGGGGAGGAGGGAGTCGGTCCTACGAGCAGTACTTC. The chain links TRBV27 to TRBJ2-7; 7 bases match TRBD2. CDR3 length: 19 amino acids. Germline CDR1 reads MNHEY; CDR2 reads SMNVEV (reference sequence). V lost 8 bases, J lost 1 base, and 23 bases stayed unmatched.

The rearrangement uses TRBV15 and TRBJ1-3, with unresolved D. The CDR3 sequence is 15 residues long. V lost 0 bases to trimming and J lost 0 bases, with 6 bases between them. Germline values: CDR1 LNHNV, CDR2 YYDKDF (reference sequence). In DNA, the CDR3 is TGTGCCACCAGCAGAGACGCGTTCTCTGGAAACACCATATATTTT. Amino acid sequence: CATSRDAFSGNTIYF.

The chain combines TRBV27 with TRBJ1-1; 11 nucleotides align to TRBD1. Unmatched junction bases numbered 13, after V lost 6 bases and J lost 1 base. Germline-derived CDR1 and CDR2 are MNHEY and SMNVEV (reference sequence). CDR3 length: 18 residues. The chain's CDR3 is CASSLYRDRGSPNTEAFF. CDR3 nucleotides: TGTGCCAGCAGCCTCTATCGGGACAGGGGGTCTCCGAACACTGAAGCTTTCTTT.

The chain has TRBV28 and TRBJ1-5, with 7 bases fitting TRBD1. The CDR3 is 16 amino acids. Germline V gives CDR1 MDHEN, CDR2 SYDVKM. After removal of 5 bases from V and 0 bases from J, the junction contained 7 bases not matched to a gene. CDR3 DNA sequence: TGTGCCAGCAGTGCGGAGACAGGGTTTAGCAATCAGCCCCAGCATTTT. This encodes CASSAETGFSNQPQHF.

The chain couples TRBV18 to TRBJ1-5; TRBD1 might be the D (5 bases). Between the trimmed V and J ends, which lost 3 bases and 4 bases, there was a span of 16 bases. The CDR3 is 16 residues long. Germline V gene lookup returns CDR1 KGHSH and CDR2 LQKENI. This CDR3 reads CASSPSLQGENQPQHF. CDR3 DNA sequence: TGTGCCAGCTCACCCTCACTACAAGGGGAGAATCAGCCCCAGCATTTT.

The J gene is TRBJ2-3, the V gene TRBV29-1, with D perhaps matching TRBD2 (5 bases). Per germline, CDR1 SQVTM and CDR2 ANQGSEA. The CDR3 spans 15 residues. With 0 bases removed from V and 8 bases from J, the gap between germline ends came to 18 bases. The CDR3 DNA is TGCAGCGTTGAAGACGAACTAGTACCCACGGCTACGCAGTATTTT. Its translation is CSVEDELVPTATQYF.

The rearrangement joins TRBV18 to TRBJ1-1; 7 nucleotides line up with TRBD1. The CDR3 loop spans 17 amino acids. J gave up 1 base and V 0 bases, and 8 bases lay outside the gene matches. Germline CDR1 is KGHSH and CDR2 is LQKENI. The CDR3, as DNA: TGTGCCAGCTCACCACCTGCGGCAGGGGGGAAGAACACTGAAGCTTTCTTT. Protein: CASSPPAAGGKNTEAFF.

As to this clone: One end of the junction does not line up with germline, which may come from a read error. The V gene is TRBV6-5, the J gene TRBJ2-1; D is unclear. Looked up from germline, CDR1 is MNHEY and CDR2 is SVGAGI. The CDR3 totals 16 residues. CDR3 sequence reads: CASRYSQQSSYNEQFF. The CDR3 DNA sequence: TGTGCCAGCAGGTACTCGCAGCAAAGCTCCTACAATGAGCAGTTCTTC.

This clone was seen a single time. The chain joins TRBV6-6 to TRBJ1-2, with D tentatively TRBD1 (6 bases). This CDR3 contains 15 residues. CDR1 is MNHNY and CDR2 is SVGAGI in the germline V gene (reference sequence). The V end was cut by 5 bases, the J end by 4 bases, with 17 bases between. The CDR3 here is CASSRKLRGGYGYTF. DNA of the CDR3: TGTGCCAGCAGTCGTAAACTCAGGGGTGGCTATGGCTACACCTTC.

The genes are TRBV4-2 and TRBJ1-3; D gene ambiguous. Germline loops: CDR1 LGHNA, CDR2 YNFKEQ. The CDR3 runs 15 residues. The V end lost 3 bases, the J end lost 0 bases, and 9 bases lay between the germline ends. The CDR3 DNA sequence: TGTGCCAGCAGCCACTCAGCTTACTCTGGAAACACCATATATTTT. Translated, it gives CASSHSAYSGNTIYF.

J is TRBJ2-7 and V is TRBV13; 8 nucleotides match TRBD2. Germline trimming cut 5 bases from V and 4 bases from J; bases unmatched to any gene: 7. Germline CDR1 and CDR2: PRHDT and FYEKMQ (reference sequence). CDR3 length equals 14 residues. CDR3 sequence reads: CASSRGTSGYEQYF. CDR3 in DNA: TGTGCCAGCAGCCGCGGAACTAGCGGTTACGAGCAGTACTTC.

The V and J genes are TRBV28 and TRBJ1-5, with D maybe TRBD1 (6 bases). This CDR3 contains 12 residues. CDR1 is MDHEN, CDR2 SYDVKM, per germline. V lost 10 bases and J 4 bases, leaving 11 bases between the germline ends. The CDR3 DNA sequence: TGTGCCATCGACAGGCCGAATCAGCCCCAGCATTTT. Translated: CAIDRPNQPQHF.

The rearrangement uses TRBV11-2 and TRBJ1-4; no clear D gene. CDR3 length: 15 residues. The germline V and J ends were trimmed by 1 base and 3 bases, with 9 bases remaining between them. Germline loops: CDR1 SGHAT, CDR2 FQNNGV. As DNA, the CDR3 is TGTGCCAGCAGCTTAGTAGGTAGTCCTAATGAAAAACTGTTTTTT. Translation gives CASSLVGSPNEKLFF.

The chain couples TRBV10-3 to TRBJ2-5; 12 bases line up with TRBD2. This CDR3 is built from 21 residues. Per germline, CDR1 ENHRY and CDR2 SYGVKD. Trimming removed 0 bases from V and 7 bases from J; junction bases left unmatched: 21. CDR3 in DNA: TGTGCCATCAGTGAGTCGAACCTAGCGGGAGGGCCAGTCTCCCAAACCTGGACCCAGTACTTC. Protein sequence: CAISESNLAGGPVSQTWTQYF.